Following are 12 T cell receptor beta chains from one sample sequenced in a study of beta chain features in type 1 diabetes. Study conclusions and caveats: All four CD4+ subsets of Type 1 diabetes patients contained TCRB CDR3s that were moderately but significantly shorter.

Every isolated RNA sample was fully reverse transcribed, so sequencing captured expressed TCRB transcripts. The table came from immunoSEQ multiplex PCR; TCRdb's copy has only in-frame clones and leaves some out. The sample carries approximately 150,000 clones, more than 10% recorded once. No antigen has been assigned to these receptors. Sequences were obtained from central memory CD4+ T cells from blood. These TCRs come from a man between 18 and 35 years old with type 1 diabetes.

The V call is TRBV18, the J call TRBJ2-7; D gene uncertain. This CDR3 is 14 amino acids long. Germline lookup yields CDR1 KGHSH and CDR2 LQKENI. The V gene lost 1 base and the J gene lost 2 bases, with 9 bases spanning the gap. CDR3 in DNA: TGTGCCAGCTCACCACTAATCGAAGCCTACGAGCAGTACTTC. Translated: CASSPLIEAYEQYF.

There are a few counts of this clone. The chain carries TRBV28 and TRBJ1-1, with a tentative D call TRBD1 (6 bases). The CDR3 is made up of 14 amino acids. Germline values: CDR1 MDHEN, CDR2 SYDVKM. V shed 5 bases and J shed 5 bases, with 15 bases lying between them. The CDR3 coding sequence is TGTGCCAGCAGTCCACACAGGGATTTGACTGAAGCTTTCTTT. Amino acids: CASSPHRDLTEAFF.

This clone has just a few counts. V is TRBV27 and J is TRBJ1-1, with D hard to call. CDR3 length: 13 amino acids. CDR1 and CDR2 (germline): MNHEY, SMNVEV (reference sequence). V was trimmed by 7 bases and J by 0 bases, leaving 9 bases between them. Written as DNA, the CDR3 is TGTGCCAGCAAACAGCCCATGAACACTGAAGCTTTCTTT. Its translation is CASKQPMNTEAFF.

This clone was observed a few times. This CDR3 reads CSVERQGKGDAFF. CDR3 in DNA: TGCAGCGTTGAGCGACAGGGGAAGGGGGACGCTTTCTTT. The chain recombines TRBV29-1 with TRBJ1-1; 8 bases are a match to TRBD1. Germline CDR1 and CDR2: SQVTM and ANQGSEA. CDR3 length: 13 amino acids. With 3 bases clipped from V and 11 bases from J, the junction kept 11 bases outside the gene matches.

This chain uses TRBV7-6 with TRBJ2-7; D possibly corresponds to TRBD2 (5 bases). Germline CDR1 SGHVS, CDR2 FNYEAQ. The CDR3 spans 14 residues. Between the trimmed V and J ends, which lost 5 bases and 3 bases, there was a span of 14 bases. The CDR3 nucleotides read TGTGCCAGCAGCCCCGGGGAATCTATCTACGAGCAGTACTTC. This codes for CASSPGESIYEQYF.

The V and J genes are TRBV5-4 and TRBJ2-7, with TRBD2 matching 8 bases. The CDR3 extends over 15 amino acids. Per germline, CDR1 SGHNT and CDR2 YYREEE (reference sequence). Germline trimming cut 4 bases from V and 2 bases from J; bases unmatched to any gene: 8. CDR3 region: CASSRGGSGTYEQYF. In DNA form, the CDR3 reads TGTGCCAGCAGCCGCGGAGGTAGCGGGACCTACGAGCAGTACTTC.

This clone has a count of ten or more. Other nucleotide sequences in the sample specify the same CDR3. The chain uses TRBV7-9 and TRBJ1-2, with D possibly matching TRBD1 (5 bases). CDR3 size: 14 residues. V gave up 1 base and J gave up 6 bases, with 12 bases separating them. The germline CDR1 and CDR2 sequences are SEHNR and FQNEAQ (reference sequence). This CDR3 is CASSLEATVHGYTF. CDR3 nucleotide sequence: TGTGCCAGCAGCTTAGAGGCGACAGTCCATGGCTACACCTTC.

The gene calls are TRBV10-2 and TRBJ1-5; 9 bases line up with TRBD1. This CDR3 is built from 15 residues. V lost 5 bases to trimming and J lost 5 bases; unmatched junction nucleotides: 7. From germline, CDR1 is WSHSY and CDR2 SAAADI. The CDR3 coding sequence is TGCGCCAGCAGTACCGGGACAGGGCAACATCAGCCCCAGCATTTT. Encoded protein: CASSTGTGQHQPQHF.

This clone was counted between two and nine times. The chain recombines TRBV2 with TRBJ1-5, with unresolved D. There are 13 residues in the CDR3. Trimming pared 8 bases from V and 4 bases from J, leaving 12 bases between. In germline, CDR1 is SNHLY, CDR2 FYNNEI. CDR3 sequence: CASREGPNQPQHF. Here the CDR3 DNA reads TGTGCCAGCCGGGAGGGCCCAAATCAGCCCCAGCATTTT. Supplemented by reference TRBV2 and TRBJ1-5, the full variable domain reads EPEVTQTPSHQVTQMGQEVILRCVPISNHLYFYWYRQILGQKVEFLVSFYNNEISEKSEIFDDQFSVERPDGSNFTLKIRSTKLEDSAMYFCASREGPNQPQHFGDGTRLSIL.

The sample holds a few counts of this clone. Relative to the germline gene, one junction end is altered; a read error may explain this. The V and J genes are TRBV28 and TRBJ1-1; D remains ambiguous. The CDR3 runs 13 residues. The germline gives CDR1 MDHEN, CDR2 SYDVKM. In DNA form, the CDR3 reads TGTGCCAGCAGCTTATGGGGGAACACTGAAGCTTTCTTT. It specifies CASSLWGNTEAFF.

In this sample, this clone turned up many times. V gene TRBV18 combines with J gene TRBJ2-4; no clear D. This CDR3 is 13 amino acids long. Trimming pared 8 bases from V and 8 bases from J, leaving 16 bases between. Germline lookup yields CDR1 KGHSH and CDR2 LQKENI. The CDR3 bases are TGTGCCAGCACCCCTGCTACCCTAGACATTCAGTACTTC. Encoded protein: CASTPATLDIQYF.

This clone occurred a few times. V gene TRBV11-3 combines with J gene TRBJ1-2, with 7 bases matching TRBD1. Germline V gives CDR1 SGHNT, CDR2 YENEEA. Unmatched junction bases numbered 4, after V lost 5 bases and J lost 1 base. There are 14 residues in the CDR3. Written as DNA, the CDR3 is TGTGCCAGCAGCCCAGGGACAGTTAACTATGGCTACACCTTC. Protein: CASSPGTVNYGYTF.